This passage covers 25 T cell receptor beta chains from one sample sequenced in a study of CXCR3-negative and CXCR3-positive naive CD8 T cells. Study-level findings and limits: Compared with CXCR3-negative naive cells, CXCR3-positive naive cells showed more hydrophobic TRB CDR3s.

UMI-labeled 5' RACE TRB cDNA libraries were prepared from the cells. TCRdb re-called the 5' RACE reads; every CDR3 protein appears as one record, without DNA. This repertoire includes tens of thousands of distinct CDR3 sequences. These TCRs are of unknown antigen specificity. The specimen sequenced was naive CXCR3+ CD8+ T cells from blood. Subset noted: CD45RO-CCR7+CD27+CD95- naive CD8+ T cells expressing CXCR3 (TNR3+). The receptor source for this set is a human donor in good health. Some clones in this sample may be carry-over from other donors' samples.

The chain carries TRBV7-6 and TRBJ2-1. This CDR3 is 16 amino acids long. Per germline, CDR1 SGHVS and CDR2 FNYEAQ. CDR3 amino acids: CASRVDTAVSHNEQFF.

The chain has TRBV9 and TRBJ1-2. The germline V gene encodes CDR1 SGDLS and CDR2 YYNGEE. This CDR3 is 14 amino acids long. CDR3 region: CASSVWRDDGGYTF. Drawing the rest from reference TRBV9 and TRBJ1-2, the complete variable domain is DSGVTQTPKHLITATGQRVTLRCSPRSGDLSVYWYQQSLDQGLQFLIQYYNGEERAKGNILERFSAQQFPDLHSELNLSSLELGDSALYFCASSVWRDDGGYTFGSGTRLTVV.

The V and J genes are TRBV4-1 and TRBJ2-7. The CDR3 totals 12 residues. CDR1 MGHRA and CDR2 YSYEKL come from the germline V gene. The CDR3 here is CASSPYGDEQYF.

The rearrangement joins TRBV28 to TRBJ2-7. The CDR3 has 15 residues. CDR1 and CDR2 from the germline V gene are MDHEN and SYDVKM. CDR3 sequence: CASRPYEDVTYEQYF.

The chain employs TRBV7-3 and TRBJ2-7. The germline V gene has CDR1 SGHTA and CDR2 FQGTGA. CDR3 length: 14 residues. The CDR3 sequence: CASSPYGGSYEQYF.

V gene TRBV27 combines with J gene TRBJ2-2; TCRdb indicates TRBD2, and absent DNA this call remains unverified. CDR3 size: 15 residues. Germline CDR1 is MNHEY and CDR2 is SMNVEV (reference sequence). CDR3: CASTFRLRDPGELFF.

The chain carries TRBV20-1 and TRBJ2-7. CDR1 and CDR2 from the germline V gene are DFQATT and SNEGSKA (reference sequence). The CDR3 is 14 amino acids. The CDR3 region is CSASYLLAGLEQYF.

CDR3 amino acids: CASSTNGGADTQYF. V is TRBV7-2 and J is TRBJ2-3; TCRdb's assignment of TRBD2 cannot be checked, as there is no DNA. The CDR3 totals 14 residues. Germline lookup yields CDR1 SGHTA and CDR2 FQGNSA. The full variable domain, completed using reference TRBV7-2 and TRBJ2-3, is GAGVSQSPSNKVTEKGKDVELRCDPISGHTALYWYRQSLGQGLEFLIYFQGNSAPDKSGLPSDRFSAERTGGSVSTLTIQRTQQEDSAVYLCASSTNGGADTQYFGPGTRLTVL.

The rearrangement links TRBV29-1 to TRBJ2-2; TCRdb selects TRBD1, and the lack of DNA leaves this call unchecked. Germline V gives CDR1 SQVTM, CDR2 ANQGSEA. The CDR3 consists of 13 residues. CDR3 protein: CSVEPGYTGELFF.

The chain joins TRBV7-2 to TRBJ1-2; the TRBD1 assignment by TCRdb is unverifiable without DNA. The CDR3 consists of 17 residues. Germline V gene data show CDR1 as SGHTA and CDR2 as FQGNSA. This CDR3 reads CASSPPLGEYLRRGYTF.

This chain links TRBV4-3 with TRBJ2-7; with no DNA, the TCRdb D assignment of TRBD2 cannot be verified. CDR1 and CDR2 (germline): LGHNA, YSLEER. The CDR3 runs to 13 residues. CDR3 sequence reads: CASSQEGWEQQYF.

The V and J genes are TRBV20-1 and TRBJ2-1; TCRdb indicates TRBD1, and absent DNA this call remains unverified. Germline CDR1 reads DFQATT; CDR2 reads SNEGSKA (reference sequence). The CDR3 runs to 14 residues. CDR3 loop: CSATPGGTLYEQFF.

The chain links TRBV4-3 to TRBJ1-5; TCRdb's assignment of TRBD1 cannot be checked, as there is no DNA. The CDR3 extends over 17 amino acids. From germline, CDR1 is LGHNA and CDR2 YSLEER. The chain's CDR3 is CASSQALDTRSNQPQHF.

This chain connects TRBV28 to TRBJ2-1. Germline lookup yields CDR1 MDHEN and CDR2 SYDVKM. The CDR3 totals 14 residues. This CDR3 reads CASSLGRTYNEQFF.

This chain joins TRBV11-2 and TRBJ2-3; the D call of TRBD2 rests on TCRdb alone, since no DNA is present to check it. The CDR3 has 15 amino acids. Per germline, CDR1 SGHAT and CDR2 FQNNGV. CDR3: CASDGASGGLDTQYF. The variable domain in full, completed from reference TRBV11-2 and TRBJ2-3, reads EAGVAQSPRYKIIEKRQSVAFWCNPISGHATLYWYQQILGQGPKLLIQFQNNGVVDDSQLPKDRFSAERLKGVDSTLKIQPAKLEDSAVYLCASDGASGGLDTQYFGPGTRLTVL.

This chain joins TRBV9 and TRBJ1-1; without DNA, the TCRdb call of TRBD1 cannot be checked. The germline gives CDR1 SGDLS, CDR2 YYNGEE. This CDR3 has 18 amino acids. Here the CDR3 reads CASSVGLEWDSENTEAFF.

CDR3 sequence: CATSPRDRQKETQYF. The chain has TRBV15 and TRBJ2-5; as DNA is missing, the TRBD1 call by TCRdb cannot be tested. The CDR3 sequence is 15 residues long. Germline V gene lookup returns CDR1 LNHNV and CDR2 YYDKDF (reference sequence).

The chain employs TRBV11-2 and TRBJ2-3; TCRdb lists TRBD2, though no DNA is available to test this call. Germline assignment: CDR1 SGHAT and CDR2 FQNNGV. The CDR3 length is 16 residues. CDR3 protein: CASSFPSGGAADTQYF.

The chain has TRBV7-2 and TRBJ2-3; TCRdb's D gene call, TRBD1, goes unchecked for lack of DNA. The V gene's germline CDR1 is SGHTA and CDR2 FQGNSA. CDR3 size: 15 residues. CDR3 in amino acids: CASSFNGGYTDTQYF. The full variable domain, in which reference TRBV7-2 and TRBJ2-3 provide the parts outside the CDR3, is GAGVSQSPSNKVTEKGKDVELRCDPISGHTALYWYRQSLGQGLEFLIYFQGNSAPDKSGLPSDRFSAERTGGSVSTLTIQRTQQEDSAVYLCASSFNGGYTDTQYFGPGTRLTVL.

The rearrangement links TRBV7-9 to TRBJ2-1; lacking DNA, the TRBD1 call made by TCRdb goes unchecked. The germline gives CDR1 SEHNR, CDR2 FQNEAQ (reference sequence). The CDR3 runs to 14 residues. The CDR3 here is CASSLGGWGYEQFF.

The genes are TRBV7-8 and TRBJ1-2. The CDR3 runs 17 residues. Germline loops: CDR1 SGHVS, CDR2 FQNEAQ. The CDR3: CASSLLGEKPTNYGYTF.

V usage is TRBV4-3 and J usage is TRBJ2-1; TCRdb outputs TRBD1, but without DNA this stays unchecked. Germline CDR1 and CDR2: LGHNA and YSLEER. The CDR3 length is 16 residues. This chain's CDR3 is CASSPGTRSSYNEQFF.

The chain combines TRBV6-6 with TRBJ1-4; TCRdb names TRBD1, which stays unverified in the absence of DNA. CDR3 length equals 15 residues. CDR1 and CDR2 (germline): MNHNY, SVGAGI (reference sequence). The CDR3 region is CASRDWASTNEKLFF.

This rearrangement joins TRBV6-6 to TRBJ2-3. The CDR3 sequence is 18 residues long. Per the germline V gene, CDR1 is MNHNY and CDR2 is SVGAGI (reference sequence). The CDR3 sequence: CASRHHDLTFRNTDTQYF.

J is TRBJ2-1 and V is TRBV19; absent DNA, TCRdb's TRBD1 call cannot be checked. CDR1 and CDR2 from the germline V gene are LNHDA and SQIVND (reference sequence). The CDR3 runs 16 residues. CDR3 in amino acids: CASSTRGRGRNNEQFF.